This is a list of T cell receptor beta chains from one sample in a study of spatial heterogeneity in lung cancer. TCRdb re-called the 5' RACE reads with MiXCR, one entry per CDR3 protein. This table has about 38,000 distinct CDR3 sequences, around 7.5% appearing once. The source was PBMCs, collected at surgery. These receptor sequences come from a male donor with early-stage non-small cell lung cancer. CDR3s include the opening cysteine and the closing phenylalanine or tryptophan. Fields, in order: clone size, J gene, D gene, V gene, CDR3 DNA, CDR3 protein. The D gene is left open where the match is weak. Clone size appears in some rows only: once, few, many, or a class for an expanded clone.

many | TRBJ2-1 | TRBD2 | TRBV20-1 | TGCAGTGCCACGGGACTAGCGATGAGCGATGAGCAGTTCTTC | CSATGLAMSDEQFF
NA | TRBJ2-3 | NA | TRBV4-2 | TGTGCCAGCAGCCAAGGAAATACGGCTAACACAGATACGCAGTATTTT | CASSQGNTANTDTQYF
many | TRBJ1-6 | NA | TRBV7-2 | TGTGCCAGCAGCTTAGTTGGCAGTAATAATTCACCCCTCCACTTT | CASSLVGSNNSPLHF
many | TRBJ2-1 | TRBD2 | TRBV4-2 | TGTGCCAGCAGCCAACGGGAGCGGGGGGGCTCCTACAATGAGCAGTTCTTC | CASSQRERGGSYNEQFF
many | TRBJ2-3 | NA | TRBV5-6 | TGTGCCAGCAGCTTAAGGGGCACAGATACGCAGTATTTT | CASSLRGTDTQYF
many | TRBJ1-1 | NA | TRBV2 | TGTGCCAGCAGGGAGGGCCTGAACACTGAAGCTTTCTTT | CASREGLNTEAFF
many | TRBJ1-2 | NA | TRBV6-5 | TGTGCCAGCAGTTACTCACGACAGGCTAACTATGGCTACACCTTC | CASSYSRQANYGYTF
many | TRBJ2-1 | TRBD2 | TRBV29-1 | TGCAGCGTTGACCAGACAGCGGGATCCTACAATGAGCAGTTCTTC | CSVDQTAGSYNEQFF
many | TRBJ2-3 | TRBD2 | TRBV7-8 | TGTGCCAGCAGCTTAGTCTGGGAGGGACCAGATACGCAGTATTTT | CASSLVWEGPDTQYF
NA | TRBJ1-1 | NA | TRBV7-9 | TGTGCCAGCAGCTGGGGAGACATTTACACTGAAGCTTTCTTT | CASSWGDIYTEAFF
many | TRBJ2-3 | NA | TRBV9 | TGTGCCAGCAGCCTTAGTGGGGGAACAAGCACAGATACGCAGTATTTT | CASSLSGGTSTDTQYF
NA | TRBJ2-1 | NA | TRBV3-1 | TGTGCCAGCAGCCAAGTCAGGGGGGATGAGCAGTTCTTC | CASSQVRGDEQFF
many | TRBJ2-1 | TRBD2 | TRBV12-3/TRBV12-4 | TGTGCCAGCAGTCCAGCGGGAGACAATGAGCAGTTCTTC | CASSPAGDNEQFF
few | TRBJ1-1 | NA | TRBV6-5 | TGTGCCAGCAGTGGCGACTCGGGAAGGAACACTGAAGCTTTCTTT | CASSGDSGRNTEAFF
many | TRBJ1-2 | NA | TRBV14 | TGTGCCAGCAGCCAGGACCTGCTTTATGGCTACACCTTC | CASSQDLLYGYTF
few | TRBJ2-1 | NA | TRBV24-1 | TGTGCCACCAGTGATTTGCGTCGGGAGCAGTTCTTC | CATSDLRREQFF
many | TRBJ1-1 | NA | TRBV25-1 | TGTGCCAGCAGCGGACTAGGGTCTGAAGCTTTCTTT | CASSGLGSEAFF
many | TRBJ1-3 | NA | TRBV24-1 | TGTGCCACCAGATTTTTGCCCTCTGGAAACACCATATATTTT | CATRFLPSGNTIYF
many | TRBJ2-1 | NA | TRBV4-1 | TGCGCCAGCAAGGGCGGGACTTACAATGAGCAGTTCTTC | CASKGGTYNEQFF
many | TRBJ2-2 | NA | TRBV6-6 | TGTGCCAGCAGTTACCGAGGGGAGGACACCGGGGAGCTGTTTTTT | CASSYRGEDTGELFF
NA | TRBJ2-1 | NA | TRBV6-1 | TGTGCCAGCAGGCTACACCTAAGCTCCTACAATGAGCAGTTCTTC | CASRLHLSSYNEQFF
few | TRBJ2-3 | TRBD2 | TRBV7-2 | TGTGCCAGCAGGAGCTTAGCGGGAGGGAAGAATACGCAGTATTTT | CASRSLAGGKNTQYF
many | TRBJ2-2 | TRBD2 | TRBV24-1 | TGTGCCACCAGTGATCACGGGACTAGCGACACCGGGGAGCTGTTTTTT | CATSDHGTSDTGELFF
NA | TRBJ2-3 | NA | TRBV27 | TGTGCCAGCAGTCGGACCAGTTCAACCCGGGGGGCCTATACGCAGTATTTT | CASSRTSSTRGAYTQYF
many | TRBJ1-1 | NA | TRBV6-5 | TGTGCCAGCAGTTCGATGGTTCGGTATAGGGGCAAAAAAGCTTTCTTT | CASSSMVRYRGKKAFF
many | TRBJ1-5 | NA | TRBV29-1 | TGCAGCGTTGGAGAGGATAATCAGCCCCAGCATTTT | CSVGEDNQPQHF
many | TRBJ2-6 | NA | TRBV11-2 | TGTGCCAGCAGCTCAGGGAGGACCGTCTCTGGGGCCAACGTCCTGACTTTC | CASSSGRTVSGANVLTF
few | TRBJ2-2 | NA | TRBV18 | TGTGCCAGCTCACCACCCTCAGATGGAGGCGAGCTGTTTTTT | CASSPPSDGGELFF
many | TRBJ1-5 | NA | TRBV6-6 | TGTGCCAGCAGTTACCCGCAGGGGAATCAGCCCCAGCATTTT | CASSYPQGNQPQHF
many | TRBJ1-4 | TRBD1 | TRBV12-3/TRBV12-4 | TGTGCCAGCAGTTCCCAGACAGGGGTTGAAAAACTGTTTTTT | CASSSQTGVEKLFF
NA | TRBJ2-3 | TRBD2 | TRBV30 | TGTGCCTGGAGTGTACCTCTAGCGGGAGCTCAAGATACGCAGTATTTT | CAWSVPLAGAQDTQYF
many | TRBJ1-2 | TRBD1 | TRBV27 | TGTGCCAGCATCCCTTCGACAGGGAACTATGGCTACACCTTC | CASIPSTGNYGYTF
NA | TRBJ2-1 | TRBD2 | TRBV5-5 | TGTGCCAGCAGCAGCTCCGGGACTAGCGGTTACAATGAGCAGTTCTTC | CASSSSGTSGYNEQFF
few | TRBJ2-5 | TRBD2 | TRBV7-3 | TGTGCCAGCAGCTCCGGAGCGGGGGAGACCCAGTACTTC | CASSSGAGETQYF
NA | TRBJ2-1 | NA | TRBV27 | TGTGCCAGCAGTTTTATTTCGGAGGGATGGGATGAGCAGTTCTTC | CASSFISEGWDEQFF
NA | TRBJ2-1 | NA | TRBV10-3 | TGTGCCATCAGTGAGTCAAGGCCGTACAATGAGCAGTTCTTC | CAISESRPYNEQFF
NA | TRBJ2-1 | TRBD2 | TRBV12-5 | TGTGCTAGTGGTTTGGGAGCCCCTAGCGGGAGGGCCGGTGAGCAGTTCTTC | CASGLGAPSGRAGEQFF